This T cell receptor (beta chain) stems from a study of neoadjuvant anti-PD-1 for oral cavity cancer (dated by TCRdb to the early 2020s). Concerning the study at large: Patients mostly received three to four biweekly doses of nivolumab at 3 mg/kg before curative-intent surgical resection. For patients who did not progress, a fourth nivolumab dose was given around day 43, followed by definitive surgical resection on days 50-56. Patients with complete response, partial response or stable disease by RECIST 1.1 were defined as responders, whereas patients with progression were defined as non-responders. The parent correlative cohort had around 11 patients and a response rate of 30% to 35%. Overall study outcomes, separate from this receptor: After neoadjuvant nivolumab, non-responders showed significantly higher T cell clonality (Gini index) in PBMCs than responders did. Higher pretreatment blood Treg/Th17 ratios correlated with both higher pretreatment blood TCRbeta clonality and lower post-treatment tumor TCRbeta clonality. The TCR analyses had only three patients in each response group, and the authors called for validation in larger cohorts.

For deep sequencing, each PBMC sample was run in six replicates, with libraries mostly built from approximately 0.45 ug of input genomic DNA. The immunoSEQ hsTCRbeta kit was used to prepare TCRbeta libraries according to the manufacturer's instructions. The finished libraries were brought together in one pool at approximately 3 nM, which was then read using an Illumina NovaSeq 6000 S4 flow cell. On the study's bioinformatics: The immunoSEQ Analyzer was used for raw data preprocessing and quality control. The analysis was limited to productive rearrangements, and each clonotype was defined by a unique CDR3 amino acid sequence. Repertoire clonality was estimated as the Gini-Simpson index, computed with the R package tcR. Student's t test was used to compare Gini indices, while Pearson correlation assessed associations with tumor size change. TCRdb stores this immuneACCESS table with in-frame sequences only. Part of the clones is absent; in the studies checked, under half of the shortfall reflects unresolved V genes, and no reason is known for the rest. V, J and clone size reflect that table, while D and trimming were determined from the DNA. The sample records 15,000 to 20,000 clones, approximately 72% of which are singletons. The ten largest clones capture approximately 2.7% of the sample.

In light of the paper, this sample's time point label describes: before neoadjuvant nivolumab. Patients were newly diagnosed with stage II-IVA oral cavity squamous cell carcinoma and had received no prior systemic or radiation treatment. The cohort was made up of patients with locally advanced, HPV-negative oral cavity squamous cell carcinoma. No culture maintenance or expansion was done, as the peripheral blood mononuclear cells went straight to analysis. Samples were obtained from a longitudinal correlative study of a single-arm phase II trial of neoadjuvant nivolumab in oral cavity squamous cell carcinoma. Genomic DNA-based TCRbeta sequencing was performed on subject-matched pre- and post-treatment PBMCs and tumors from three responders and three non-responders. Peripheral blood mononuclear cells were collected once before nivolumab treatment and again after treatment, at the time of surgery. The Maxwell RSC DNA from Cells kit was used to isolate genomic DNA from PBMCs.

CDR1 and CDR2, looked up from the germline V gene, are MNHNS and SASEGT. From the cysteine through the phenylalanine, the CDR3 covers 13 amino acids. The DNA shown is the 39-base CDR3, in frame from base 1. Trimming removed 6 bases from V and 7 bases from J; the gene matches leave 5 bases unexplained. In the case of this clone: It lacks a known antigen. No base-level quality is on record; no much larger clone is a single base apart.

This specimen consisted of PBMCs, obtained before nivolumab (anti-PD-1) treatment. The chain uses TRBV6-1 and TRBJ1-4, with TRBD1 identical over 7 junction bases. This sequence was found in a person aged 35-79 years with oral cavity squamous cell carcinoma. The sequence in DNA is TGTGCCAGCAGAGGGACAGTTAGTGAAAAACTGTTTTTT. Its protein reads: CASRGTVSEKLFF.